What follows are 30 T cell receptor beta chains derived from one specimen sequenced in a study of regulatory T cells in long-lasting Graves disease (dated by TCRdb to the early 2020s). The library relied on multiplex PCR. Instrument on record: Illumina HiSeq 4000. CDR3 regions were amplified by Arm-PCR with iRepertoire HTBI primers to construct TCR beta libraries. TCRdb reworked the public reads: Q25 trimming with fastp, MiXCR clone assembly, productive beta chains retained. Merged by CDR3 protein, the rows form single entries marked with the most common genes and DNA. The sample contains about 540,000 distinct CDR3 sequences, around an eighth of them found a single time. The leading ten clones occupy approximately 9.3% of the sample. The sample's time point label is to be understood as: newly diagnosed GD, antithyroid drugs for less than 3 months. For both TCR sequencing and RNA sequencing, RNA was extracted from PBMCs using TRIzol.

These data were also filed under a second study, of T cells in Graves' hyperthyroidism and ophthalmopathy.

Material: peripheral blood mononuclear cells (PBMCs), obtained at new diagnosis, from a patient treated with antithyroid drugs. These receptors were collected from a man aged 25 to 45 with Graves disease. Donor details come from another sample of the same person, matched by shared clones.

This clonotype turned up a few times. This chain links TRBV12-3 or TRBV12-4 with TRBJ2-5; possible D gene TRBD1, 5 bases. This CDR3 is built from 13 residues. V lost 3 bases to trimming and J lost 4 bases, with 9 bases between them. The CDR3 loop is CASSFDQGETQYF. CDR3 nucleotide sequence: TGTGCCAGCAGTTTCGATCAGGGAGAGACCCAGTACTTC.

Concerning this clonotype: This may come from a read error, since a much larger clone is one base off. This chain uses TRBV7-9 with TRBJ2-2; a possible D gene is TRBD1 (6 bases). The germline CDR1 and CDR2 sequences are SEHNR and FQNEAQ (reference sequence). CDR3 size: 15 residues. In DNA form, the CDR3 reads TGTGCCAGCAGCCCACACGGACAGAACACCGGGGAGCTGTCTTTT. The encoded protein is CASSPHGQNTGELSF.

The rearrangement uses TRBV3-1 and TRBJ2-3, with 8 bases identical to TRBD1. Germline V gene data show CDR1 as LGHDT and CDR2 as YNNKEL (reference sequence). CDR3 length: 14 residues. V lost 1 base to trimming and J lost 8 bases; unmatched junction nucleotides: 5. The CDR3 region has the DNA TGTGCCAGCAGCCAAGTCCAGGGGGCCGGTACGCAGTATTTT. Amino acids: CASSQVQGAGTQYF.

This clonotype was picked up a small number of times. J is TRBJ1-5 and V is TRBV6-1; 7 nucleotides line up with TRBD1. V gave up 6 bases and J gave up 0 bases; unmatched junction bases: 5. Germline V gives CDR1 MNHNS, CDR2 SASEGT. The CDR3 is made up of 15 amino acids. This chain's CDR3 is CASRLTGYSNQPQHF. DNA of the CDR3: TGTGCCAGCAGATTGACAGGGTATAGCAATCAGCCCCAGCATTTT.

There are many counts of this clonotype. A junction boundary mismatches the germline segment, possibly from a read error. This chain's CDR3 is CASSDYKQYF. In DNA form, the CDR3 reads TGTGCCAGCAGTGACTACAAGCAGTACTTC. The chain couples TRBV6-1 to TRBJ2-7; the D is unclear. Per the germline V gene, CDR1 is MNHNS and CDR2 is SASEGT. The CDR3 loop spans 10 amino acids.

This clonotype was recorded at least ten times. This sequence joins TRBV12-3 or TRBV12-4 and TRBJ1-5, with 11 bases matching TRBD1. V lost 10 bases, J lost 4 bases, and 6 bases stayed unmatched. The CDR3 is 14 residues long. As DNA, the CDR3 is TGTGCCACTACAGGGACAGGGGGGAATCAGCCCCAGCATTTT. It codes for CATTGTGGNQPQHF.

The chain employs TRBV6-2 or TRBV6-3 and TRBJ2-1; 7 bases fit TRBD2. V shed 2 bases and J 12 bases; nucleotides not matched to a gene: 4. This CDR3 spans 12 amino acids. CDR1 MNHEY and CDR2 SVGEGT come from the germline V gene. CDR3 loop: CASSYPGEGQFF. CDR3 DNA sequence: TGTGCCAGCAGTTACCCGGGGGAGGGGCAGTTCTTC.

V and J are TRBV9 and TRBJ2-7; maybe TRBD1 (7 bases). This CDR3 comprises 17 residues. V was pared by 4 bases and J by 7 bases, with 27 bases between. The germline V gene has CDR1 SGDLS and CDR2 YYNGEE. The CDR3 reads CASSQGSRGEVPREQYF. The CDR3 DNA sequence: TGTGCCAGCAGCCAAGGGTCCAGGGGGGAGGTCCCGCGAGAGCAGTACTTC.

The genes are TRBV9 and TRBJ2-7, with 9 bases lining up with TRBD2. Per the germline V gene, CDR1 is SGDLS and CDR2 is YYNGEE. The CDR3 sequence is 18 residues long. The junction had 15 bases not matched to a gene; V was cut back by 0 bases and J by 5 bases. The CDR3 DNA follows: TGTGCCAGCAGCGTAGGAGGGGCGACTAGCGGTTCCCGAAACGAGCAGTACTTC. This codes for CASSVGGATSGSRNEQYF. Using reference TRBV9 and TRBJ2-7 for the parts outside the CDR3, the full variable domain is DSGVTQTPKHLITATGQRVTLRCSPRSGDLSVYWYQQSLDQGLQFLIQYYNGEERAKGNILERFSAQQFPDLHSELNLSSLELGDSALYFCASSVGGATSGSRNEQYFGPGTRLTVT.

CDR3 protein: CSVGWHGLYNEQFF. Written as DNA, the CDR3 is TGCAGCGTTGGGTGGCACGGTTTATACAATGAGCAGTTCTTC. The chain carries TRBV29-1 and TRBJ2-1; D uncertain. There are 14 residues in the CDR3. Trimming took 4 bases from V and 4 from J, leaving 14 bases between them. Germline CDR1 SQVTM, CDR2 ANQGSEA.

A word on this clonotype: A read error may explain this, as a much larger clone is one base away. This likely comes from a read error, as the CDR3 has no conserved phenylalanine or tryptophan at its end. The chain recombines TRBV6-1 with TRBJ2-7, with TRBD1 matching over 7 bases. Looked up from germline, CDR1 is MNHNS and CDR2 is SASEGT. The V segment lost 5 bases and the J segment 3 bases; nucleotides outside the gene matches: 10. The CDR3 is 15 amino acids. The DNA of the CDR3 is TGTGCCAGCAGTAATAGACAGGGACAACGCTACGAGCAGTACTCC. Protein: CASSNRQGQRYEQYS.

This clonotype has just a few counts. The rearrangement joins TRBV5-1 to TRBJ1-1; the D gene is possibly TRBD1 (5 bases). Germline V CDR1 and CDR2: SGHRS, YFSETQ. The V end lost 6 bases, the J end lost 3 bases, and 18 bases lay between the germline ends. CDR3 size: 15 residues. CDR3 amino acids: CASNPGGEGYTEAFF. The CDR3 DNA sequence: TGCGCCAGCAACCCGGGGGGGGAGGGGTACACTGAAGCTTTCTTT.

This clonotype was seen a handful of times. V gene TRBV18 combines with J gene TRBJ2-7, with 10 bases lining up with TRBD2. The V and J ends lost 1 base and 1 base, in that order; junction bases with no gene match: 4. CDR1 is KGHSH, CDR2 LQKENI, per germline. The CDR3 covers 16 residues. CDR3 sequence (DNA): TGTGCCAGCTCACCACTAGCGGGAGGTGCGTCCTACGAGCAGTACTTC. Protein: CASSPLAGGASYEQYF.

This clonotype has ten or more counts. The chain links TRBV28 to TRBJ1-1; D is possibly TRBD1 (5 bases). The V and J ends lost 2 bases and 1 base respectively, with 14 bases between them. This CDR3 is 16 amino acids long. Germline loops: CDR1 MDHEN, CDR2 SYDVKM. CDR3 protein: CASSLSRDYWNTEAFF. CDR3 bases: TGTGCCAGCAGTTTAAGTCGGGACTACTGGAACACTGAAGCTTTCTTT.

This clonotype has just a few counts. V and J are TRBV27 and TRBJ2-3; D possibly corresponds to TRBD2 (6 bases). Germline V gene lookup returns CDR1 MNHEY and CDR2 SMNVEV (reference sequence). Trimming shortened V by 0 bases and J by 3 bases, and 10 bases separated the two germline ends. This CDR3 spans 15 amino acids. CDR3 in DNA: TGTGCCAGCAGTTTATCACTAGCTATGACAGATACGCAGTATTTT. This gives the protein CASSLSLAMTDTQYF.

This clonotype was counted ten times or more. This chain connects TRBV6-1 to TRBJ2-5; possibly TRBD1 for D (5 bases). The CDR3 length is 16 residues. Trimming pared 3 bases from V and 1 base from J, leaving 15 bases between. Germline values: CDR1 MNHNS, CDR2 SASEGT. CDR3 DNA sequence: TGTGCCAGCAGTGACGCCAGGGCCACTGGCCAAGAGACCCAGTACTTC. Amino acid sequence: CASSDARATGQETQYF.

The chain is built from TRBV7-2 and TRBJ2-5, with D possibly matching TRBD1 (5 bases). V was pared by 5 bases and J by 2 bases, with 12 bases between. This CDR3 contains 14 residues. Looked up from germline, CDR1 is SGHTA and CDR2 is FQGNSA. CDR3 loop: CASSPRQFQETQYF. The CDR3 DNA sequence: TGTGCCAGCAGCCCCAGACAGTTTCAAGAGACCCAGTACTTC.

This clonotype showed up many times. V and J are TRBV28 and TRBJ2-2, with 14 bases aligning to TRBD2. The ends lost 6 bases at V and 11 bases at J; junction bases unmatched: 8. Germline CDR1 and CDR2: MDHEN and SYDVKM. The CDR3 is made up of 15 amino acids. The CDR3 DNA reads TGTGCCAGCAGCCCGGGGACTAGCGGGAGTCGTGAGCTGTTTTTT. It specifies CASSPGTSGSRELFF.

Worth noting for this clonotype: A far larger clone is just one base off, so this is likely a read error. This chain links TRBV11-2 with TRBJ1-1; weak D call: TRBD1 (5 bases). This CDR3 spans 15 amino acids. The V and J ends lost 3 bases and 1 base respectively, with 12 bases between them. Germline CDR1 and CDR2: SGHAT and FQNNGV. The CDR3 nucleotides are TGTGCCAGCAGCTTCGGGGGGGGAGCGAACACTGAAGCTTTCTTT. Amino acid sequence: CASSFGGGANTEAFF.

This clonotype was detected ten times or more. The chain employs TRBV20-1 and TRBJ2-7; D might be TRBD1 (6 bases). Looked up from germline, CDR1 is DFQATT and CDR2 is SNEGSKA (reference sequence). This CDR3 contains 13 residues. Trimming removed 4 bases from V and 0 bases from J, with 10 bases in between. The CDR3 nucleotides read TGCAGTGCTATAGGGGGAAGCTCCTACGAGCAGTACTTC. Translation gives CSAIGGSSYEQYF.

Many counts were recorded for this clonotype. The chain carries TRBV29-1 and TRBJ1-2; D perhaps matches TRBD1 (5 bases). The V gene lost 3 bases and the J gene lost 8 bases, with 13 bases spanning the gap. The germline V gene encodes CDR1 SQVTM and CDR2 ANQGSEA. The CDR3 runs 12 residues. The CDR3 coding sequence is TGCAGCGTTGAGATGGGGGGAGGGGGCTACACCTTC. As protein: CSVEMGGGGYTF.

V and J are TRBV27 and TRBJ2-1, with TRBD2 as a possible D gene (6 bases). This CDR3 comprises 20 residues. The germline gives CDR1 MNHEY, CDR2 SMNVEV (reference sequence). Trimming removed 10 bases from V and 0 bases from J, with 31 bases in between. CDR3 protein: CATLPWVGEPSGGSYNEQFF. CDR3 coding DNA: TGTGCCACCCTACCCTGGGTTGGGGAGCCCTCCGGGGGCTCCTACAATGAGCAGTTCTTC.

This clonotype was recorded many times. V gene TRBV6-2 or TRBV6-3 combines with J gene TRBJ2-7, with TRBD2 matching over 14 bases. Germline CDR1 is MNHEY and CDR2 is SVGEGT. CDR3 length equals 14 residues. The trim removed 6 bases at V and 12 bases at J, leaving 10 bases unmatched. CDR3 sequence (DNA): TGTGCCAGCAGCTCCGGGACTAGCGGGAGCATACGGTACTTC. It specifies CASSSGTSGSIRYF.

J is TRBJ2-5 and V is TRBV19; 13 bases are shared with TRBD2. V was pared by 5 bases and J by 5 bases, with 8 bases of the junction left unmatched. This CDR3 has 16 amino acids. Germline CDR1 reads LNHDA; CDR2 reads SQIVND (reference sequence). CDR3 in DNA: TGTGCCAGTAGTCTCCGACTAGCGGGAGGTGCCGAGACCCAGTACTTC. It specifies CASSLRLAGGAETQYF.

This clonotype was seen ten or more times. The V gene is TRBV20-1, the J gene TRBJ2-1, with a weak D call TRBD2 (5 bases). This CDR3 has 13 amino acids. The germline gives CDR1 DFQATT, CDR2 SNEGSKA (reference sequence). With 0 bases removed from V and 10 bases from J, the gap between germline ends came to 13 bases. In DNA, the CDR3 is TGCAGTGCTAGAGATAGGCTAGCACACGAGCAGTTCTTC. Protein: CSARDRLAHEQFF.

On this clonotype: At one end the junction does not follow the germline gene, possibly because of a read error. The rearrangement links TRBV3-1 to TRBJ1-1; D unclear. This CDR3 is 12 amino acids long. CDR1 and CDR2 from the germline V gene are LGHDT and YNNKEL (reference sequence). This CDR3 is CASSQGATEALF. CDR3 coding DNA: TGTGCCAGCAGCCAAGGAGCCACTGAAGCTCTCTTT. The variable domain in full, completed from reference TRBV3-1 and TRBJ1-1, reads DTAVSQTPKYLVTQMGNDKSIKCEQNLGHDTMYWYKQDSKKFLKIMFSYNNKELIINETVPNRFSPKSPDKAHLNLHINSLELGDSAVYFCASSQGATEALFGQGTRLTVV.

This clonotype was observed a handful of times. In DNA form, the CDR3 reads TGCGCCAGCAGTGAGGGGACAGGAGGCAAGGCCGGGGACATTCAGTACTTC. It is translated as CASSEGTGGKAGDIQYF. The rearrangement uses TRBV10-1 and TRBJ2-4, with 8 bases fitting TRBD1. V trimming: 2 bases; J trimming: 8 bases; junction bases outside the gene matches: 14. CDR3 length equals 17 residues. The V gene's germline CDR1 is WNHNN and CDR2 SYGVQD (reference sequence).

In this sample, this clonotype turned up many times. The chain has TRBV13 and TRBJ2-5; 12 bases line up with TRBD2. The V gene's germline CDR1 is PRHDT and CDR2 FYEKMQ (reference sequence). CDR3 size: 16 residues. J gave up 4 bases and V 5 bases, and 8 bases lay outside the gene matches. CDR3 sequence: CASSPRLAGDTETQYF. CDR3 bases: TGTGCCAGCAGCCCAAGACTAGCGGGAGACACAGAGACCCAGTACTTC.

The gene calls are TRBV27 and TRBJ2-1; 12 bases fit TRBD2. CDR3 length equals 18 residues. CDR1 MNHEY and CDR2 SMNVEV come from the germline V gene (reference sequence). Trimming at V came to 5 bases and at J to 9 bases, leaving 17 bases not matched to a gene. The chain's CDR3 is CASSPRGAGLAGGGEQFF. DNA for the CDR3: TGTGCCAGCAGTCCAAGGGGGGCCGGGCTAGCGGGGGGGGGTGAGCAGTTCTTC.

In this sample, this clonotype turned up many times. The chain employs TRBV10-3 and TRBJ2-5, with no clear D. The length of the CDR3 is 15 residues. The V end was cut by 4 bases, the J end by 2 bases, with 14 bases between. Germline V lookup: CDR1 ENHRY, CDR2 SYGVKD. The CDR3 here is CAISGERVGQETQYF. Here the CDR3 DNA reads TGTGCCATCAGTGGGGAAAGGGTCGGTCAAGAGACCCAGTACTTC.